Described below is a single T cell receptor beta chain sequence and its context. This receptor's antigen is unknown. No quality values exist for individual bases; no much larger clone is one base distant. The germline V gene yields SGHAT for CDR1 and FQNNGV for CDR2. V drops 2 bases and J drops 2 bases, leaving 9 bases in between. The CDR3 starts with the cysteine, ends with the phenylalanine, and has 14 residues. Only CDR3 DNA remains: 42 bases, in frame from the first base. Patients with autoimmune disease history or receiving systemic immunosuppression were excluded from the trial. Peripheral blood for TCR sequencing was collected from all dose cohorts at baseline, on cycle 4 day 1, and on cycle 7 day 1. The samples were taken from a phase I, first-in-human, multicenter, open-label dose-escalation trial of ivuxolimab. Adults with locally advanced or metastatic head and neck squamous cell, hepatocellular, melanoma or renal cell carcinoma were enrolled in the trial. Before TCR sequencing, CD4+ and CD8+ T cells were separately sorted from peripheral blood.

This specimen belongs to a study of OX40 agonist ivuxolimab in advanced cancers. Regarding the study in general: Ivuxolimab was an agonistic, fully human IgG2 monoclonal antibody directed against OX40 (CD134), a costimulatory receptor. Partial responses occurred in three dose-escalation patients: two with cutaneous melanoma and one with hepatocellular carcinoma. The paper reports the monotherapy dose-escalation portion (N ≈ 52 patients) of the phase I ivuxolimab trial. Prior anti-PD-1, anti-PD-L1 or anti-CTLA-4 therapy was permitted, and checkpoint inhibitors had been received by 30% to 40% of dose-escalation patients. The point of sequencing TCRbeta in the periphery was to test whether ivuxolimab changed TCR sequence diversity and drove clonal T-cell expansion. Intravenous ivuxolimab was administered to patients every 2 weeks at six dose levels: 0.01, 0.1, 0.3, 1.5, 3 and 10 mg/kg. In the dose-escalation cohort, around four fifths of patients were male, and the mean age was around 60 years, with a range of about 23 to 90. Of the roughly 50 dose-escalation patients, hepatocellular carcinoma was present in about 20, melanoma in some 15, renal cell carcinoma in 9 and head and neck cancer in 9.

The paper's findings and limits, for the study overall: Antigen specificity was not determined for the clonally expanded peripheral T cells. In the 0.1-3.0 mg/kg groups, partial responders had among the lowest normalized peripheral clonal expansion, particularly in CD8+ T cells. Low levels of normalized T-cell clonal expansion were also seen in some patients who did not respond. At doses of 0.1 to 3.0 mg/kg, clonal expansion of both CD4+ and CD8+ blood T cells was observed from baseline to week 6. After ivuxolimab, expanded clones were on average more numerous among CD8+ T cells than among CD4+ T cells.

Genomic DNA was isolated from the sorted cells so that the TCRbeta CDR3 region could be sequenced. TCRbeta CDR3 regions were sequenced using the immunoSEQ Assay. TCRdb took this table from immuneACCESS and kept in-frame rearrangements with V and J called. Such tables lack part of the clones; where checked against another copy, unresolved V genes explain under half of the gap, and the rest is unexplained. The sample table lists tens of thousands of clones, about 89% of them with a count of one. The ten largest clones represent about 30% of the sample. The specimen was CD4+ or CD8+ T cells sorted from blood, collected in a trial of the OX40 agonist ivuxolimab. The chain uses TRBV11-2 and TRBJ1-2; the D gene is perhaps TRBD1, on 6 matching bases. This receptor was identified in an adult with an advanced solid tumor such as melanoma, head and neck, liver or kidney cancer. The sequenced DNA: TGTGCCAGCAGCTTAACCGGGGGCAACTATGGCTACACCTTC. It translates to CASSLTGGNYGYTF.